The 8 T cell receptor beta chains below all came from one sample that was sequenced in a study of T cells in Graves' hyperthyroidism and ophthalmopathy. TCR beta CDR3 sequences were amplified from RNA transcripts. TCR CDR3 underwent first-round RT-PCR with the HTBI primer set. In TCRdb, the multiplex PCR reads were re-called with MiXCR into one record per CDR3 protein. The sample consists of 500,000 to 600,000 distinct CDR3 sequences, 46% of them appearing once. The sample consisted of peripheral blood or thyroid tissue (not recorded which). The receptors stem from an adult woman with Graves' disease, either hyperthyroidism or ophthalmopathy (not recorded which).

Many counts were recorded for this clonotype. CDR3 region: CASSLVVRNTEAFF. In nucleotides, the CDR3 is TGTGCCAGCAGCTTGGTCGTCAGGAACACTGAAGCTTTCTTT. The chain couples TRBV5-5 to TRBJ1-1; no clear D gene. Germline V gives CDR1 SGHKS, CDR2 YYEKEE (reference sequence). Trimming stripped 0 bases from V and 1 base from J, with 7 bases between. CDR3 length: 14 residues. Variable domain in full (rest from reference TRBV5-5 and TRBJ1-1): DAGVTQSPTHLIKTRGQQVTLRCSPISGHKSVSWYQQVLGQGPQFIFQYYEKEERGRGNFPDRFSARQFPNYSSELNVNALLLGDSALYLCASSLVVRNTEAFFGQGTRLTVV.

This clonotype was counted a few times. The chain is built from TRBV14 and TRBJ1-2; 7 bases are a match to TRBD1. Trimming removed 4 bases from V and 6 bases from J; junction bases left unmatched: 5. This CDR3 has 13 amino acids. The germline V gene has CDR1 SGHDN and CDR2 FVKESK. The CDR3 is CASSPRQGDGYTF. The CDR3, as DNA: TGTGCCAGCAGCCCCCGACAGGGAGATGGCTACACCTTC.

The sample holds many counts of this clonotype. The V call is TRBV5-5, the J call TRBJ1-5; D is undetermined. The germline V and J ends were trimmed by 1 base and 5 bases, with 7 bases remaining between them. This CDR3 is built from 13 residues. Germline V gives CDR1 SGHKS, CDR2 YYEKEE (reference sequence). In nucleotides, the CDR3 is TGTGCCAGCAGCTTGCTGGGTGATCAGCCCCAGCATTTT. Protein sequence: CASSLLGDQPQHF.

The rearrangement uses TRBV27 and TRBJ1-6; 7 nucleotides align to TRBD1. Germline values: CDR1 MNHEY, CDR2 SMNVEV (reference sequence). J lost 7 bases, V lost 5 bases, and 5 bases had no gene match. This CDR3 is 14 amino acids long. DNA for the CDR3: TGTGCCAGCAGTGCCAGGGACAGAAATTCACCCCTCCACTTT. The encoded protein is CASSARDRNSPLHF.

This chain uses TRBV20-1 with TRBJ1-2; 7 nucleotides line up with TRBD1. The CDR3 has 16 residues. J lost 6 bases, V lost 2 bases, and 15 bases had no gene match. The germline V gene encodes CDR1 DFQATT and CDR2 SNEGSKA (reference sequence). The CDR3 sequence is CSARLQGNTGDDGYTF. Here the CDR3 DNA reads TGCAGTGCTAGACTACAGGGGAACACCGGGGACGATGGCTACACCTTC.

This clonotype was found many times. V gene TRBV11-2 combines with J gene TRBJ2-7, with 8 positions matching TRBD1. The CDR3 spans 14 residues. Unmatched junction bases numbered 7, after V lost 3 bases and J lost 6 bases. Germline CDR1 reads SGHAT; CDR2 reads FQNNGV. CDR3: CASSLDRASGEQYF. CDR3 bases: TGTGCCAGCAGCTTGGACAGGGCGTCGGGCGAGCAGTACTTC.

The rearrangement uses TRBV5-1 and TRBJ1-2; D is ambiguous. In germline, CDR1 is SGHRS, CDR2 YFSETQ. Trimming cost V 0 bases and J 5 bases, with 8 bases left between them. The CDR3 consists of 13 residues. CDR3: CASSLDGEYGYTF. DNA of the CDR3: TGCGCCAGCAGCTTGGACGGGGAATATGGCTACACCTTC.

This clonotype was counted many times. The chain recombines TRBV19 with TRBJ2-6; D ambiguous. Between the trimmed V and J ends, which lost 7 bases and 1 base, there was a span of 11 bases. The length of the CDR3 is 15 residues. From germline, CDR1 is LNHDA and CDR2 SQIVND (reference sequence). CDR3: CASTDLGSGANVLTF. Written as DNA, the CDR3 is TGTGCCAGTACCGACTTGGGGTCTGGGGCCAACGTCCTGACTTTC.